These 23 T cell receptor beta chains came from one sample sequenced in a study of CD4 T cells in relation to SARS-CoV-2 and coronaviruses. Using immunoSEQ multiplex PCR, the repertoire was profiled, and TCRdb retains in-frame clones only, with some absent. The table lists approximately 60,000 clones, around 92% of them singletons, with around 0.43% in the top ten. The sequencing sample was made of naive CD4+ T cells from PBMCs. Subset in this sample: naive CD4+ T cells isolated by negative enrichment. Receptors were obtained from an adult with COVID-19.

The CDR3 loop is CASSQGSSGTDTQYF. CDR3 nucleotides: TGTGCCAGCAGCCAAGGGTCCAGCGGCACAGATACGCAGTATTTT. The chain recombines TRBV4-2 with TRBJ2-3; D unresolved. V lost 1 base and J lost 1, with 9 bases in between. From germline, CDR1 is LGHNA and CDR2 YNFKEQ. The CDR3 runs 15 residues.

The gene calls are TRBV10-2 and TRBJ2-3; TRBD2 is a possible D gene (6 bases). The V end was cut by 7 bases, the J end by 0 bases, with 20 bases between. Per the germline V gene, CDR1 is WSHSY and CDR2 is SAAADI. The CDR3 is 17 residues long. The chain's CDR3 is CASTLGYPGRSTDTQYF. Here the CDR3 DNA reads TGCGCCAGCACCCTTGGGTATCCCGGGAGAAGCACAGATACGCAGTATTTT.

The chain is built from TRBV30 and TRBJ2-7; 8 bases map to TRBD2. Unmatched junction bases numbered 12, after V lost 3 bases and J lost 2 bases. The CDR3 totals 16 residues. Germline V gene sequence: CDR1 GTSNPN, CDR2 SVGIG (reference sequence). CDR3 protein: CAWRARLAGRTYEQYF. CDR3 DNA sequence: TGTGCCTGGAGGGCTCGGCTAGCGGGCAGAACCTACGAGCAGTACTTC.

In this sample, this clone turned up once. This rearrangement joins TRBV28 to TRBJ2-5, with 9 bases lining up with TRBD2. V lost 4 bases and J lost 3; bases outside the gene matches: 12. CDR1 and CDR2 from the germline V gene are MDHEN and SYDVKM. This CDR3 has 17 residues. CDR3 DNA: TGTGCCAGCAGTTCTCCCGACGTTGCTAGCGGGAAAGAGACCCAGTACTTC. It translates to CASSSPDVASGKETQYF.

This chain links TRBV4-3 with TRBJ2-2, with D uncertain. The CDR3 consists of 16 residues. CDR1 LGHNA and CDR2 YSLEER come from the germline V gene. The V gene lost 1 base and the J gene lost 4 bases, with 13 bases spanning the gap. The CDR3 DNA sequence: TGCGCCAGCAGCCAAGTGTTCCGTGTAACCACCGGGGAGCTGTTTTTT. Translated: CASSQVFRVTTGELFF.

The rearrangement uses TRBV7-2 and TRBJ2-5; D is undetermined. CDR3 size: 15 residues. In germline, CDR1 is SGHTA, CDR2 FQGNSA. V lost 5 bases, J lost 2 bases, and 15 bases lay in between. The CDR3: CASSPTQIGQETQYF. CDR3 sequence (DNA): TGTGCCAGCAGCCCCACCCAAATCGGGCAAGAGACCCAGTACTTC.

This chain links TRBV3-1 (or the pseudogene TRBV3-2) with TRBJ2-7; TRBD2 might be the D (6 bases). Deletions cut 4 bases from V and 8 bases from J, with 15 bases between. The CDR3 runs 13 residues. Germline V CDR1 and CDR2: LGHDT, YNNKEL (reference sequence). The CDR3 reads CASSPGLPTKQYF. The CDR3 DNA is TGTGCCAGCAGCCCGGGACTCCCTACGAAGCAGTACTTC.

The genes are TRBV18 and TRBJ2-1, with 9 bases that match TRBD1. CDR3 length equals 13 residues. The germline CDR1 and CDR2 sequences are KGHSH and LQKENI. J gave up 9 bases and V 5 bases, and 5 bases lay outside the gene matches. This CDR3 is CASSGTGLGEQFF. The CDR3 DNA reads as TGTGCCAGCTCAGGGACAGGGTTGGGTGAGCAGTTCTTC.

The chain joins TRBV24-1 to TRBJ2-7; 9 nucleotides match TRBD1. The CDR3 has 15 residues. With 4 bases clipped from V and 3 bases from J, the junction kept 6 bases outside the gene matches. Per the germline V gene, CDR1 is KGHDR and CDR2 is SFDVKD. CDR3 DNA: TGTGCCACCAGTGACCGGGGGACAGGGCTCTACGAGCAGTACTTC. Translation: CATSDRGTGLYEQYF.

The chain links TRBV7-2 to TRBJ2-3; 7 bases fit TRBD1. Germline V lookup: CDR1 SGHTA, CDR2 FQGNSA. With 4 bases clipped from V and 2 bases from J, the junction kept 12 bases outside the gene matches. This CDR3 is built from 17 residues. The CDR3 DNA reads TGTGCCAGCAGCTCGAGGGGCCGGGACAGACACACAGATACGCAGTATTTT. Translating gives CASSSRGRDRHTDTQYF. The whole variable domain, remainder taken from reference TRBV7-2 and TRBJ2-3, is GAGVSQSPSNKVTEKGKDVELRCDPISGHTALYWYRQSLGQGLEFLIYFQGNSAPDKSGLPSDRFSAERTGGSVSTLTIQRTQQEDSAVYLCASSSRGRDRHTDTQYFGPGTRLTVL.

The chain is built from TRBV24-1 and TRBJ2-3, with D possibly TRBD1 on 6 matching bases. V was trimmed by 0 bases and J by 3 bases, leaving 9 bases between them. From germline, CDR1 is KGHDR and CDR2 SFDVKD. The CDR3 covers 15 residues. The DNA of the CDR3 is TGTGCCACCAGTGATTTGTCCAGGGGTACAGATACGCAGTATTTT. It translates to CATSDLSRGTDTQYF.

CDR3 amino acids: CASSGGTGTPGANVLTF. The CDR3 DNA is TGTGCCAGCAGTGGAGGGACAGGGACCCCTGGGGCCAACGTCCTGACTTTC. The V gene is TRBV25-1, the J gene TRBJ2-6, with TRBD1 identical over 9 bases. Germline V gene lookup returns CDR1 MGHDK and CDR2 SYGVNS. After removal of 4 bases from V and 2 bases from J, the junction contained 6 bases not matched to a gene. The CDR3 contains 17 residues.

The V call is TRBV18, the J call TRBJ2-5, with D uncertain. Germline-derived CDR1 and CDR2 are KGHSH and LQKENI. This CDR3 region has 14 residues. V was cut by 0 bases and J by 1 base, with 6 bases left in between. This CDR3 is CASSPPQPQETQYF. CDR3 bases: TGTGCCAGCTCACCACCTCAGCCCCAAGAGACCCAGTACTTC.

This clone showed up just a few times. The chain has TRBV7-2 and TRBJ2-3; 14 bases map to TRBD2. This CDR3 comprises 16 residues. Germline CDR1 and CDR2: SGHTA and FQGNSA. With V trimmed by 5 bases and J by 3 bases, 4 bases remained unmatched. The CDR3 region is CASSPRLAGGTDTQYF. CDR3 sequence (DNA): TGTGCCAGCAGCCCCCGACTAGCGGGAGGGACAGATACGCAGTATTTT.

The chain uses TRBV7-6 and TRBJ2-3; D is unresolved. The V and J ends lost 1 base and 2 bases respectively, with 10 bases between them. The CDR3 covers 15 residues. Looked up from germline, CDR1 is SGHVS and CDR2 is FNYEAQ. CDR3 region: CASSLGFGPTDTQYF. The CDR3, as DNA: TGTGCCAGCAGCTTAGGTTTCGGCCCCACAGATACGCAGTATTTT.

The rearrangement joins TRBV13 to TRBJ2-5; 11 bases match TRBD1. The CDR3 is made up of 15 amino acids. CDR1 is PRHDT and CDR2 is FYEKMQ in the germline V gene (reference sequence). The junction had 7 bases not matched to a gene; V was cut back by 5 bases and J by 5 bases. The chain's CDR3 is CASSKGQGVRETQYF. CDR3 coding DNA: TGTGCCAGCAGCAAGGGACAGGGGGTCAGGGAGACCCAGTACTTC. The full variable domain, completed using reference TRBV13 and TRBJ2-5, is AAGVIQSPRHLIKEKRETATLKCYPIPRHDTVYWYQQGPGQDPQFLISFYEKMQSDKGSIPDRFSAQQFSDYHSELNMSSLELGDSALYFCASSKGQGVRETQYFGPGTRLLVL.

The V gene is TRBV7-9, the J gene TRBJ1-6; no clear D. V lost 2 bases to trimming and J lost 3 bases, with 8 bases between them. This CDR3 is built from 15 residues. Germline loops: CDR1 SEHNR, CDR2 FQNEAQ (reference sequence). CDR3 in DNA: TGTGCCAGCAGCTTATCCGCGGTCTATAATTCACCCCTCCACTTT. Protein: CASSLSAVYNSPLHF. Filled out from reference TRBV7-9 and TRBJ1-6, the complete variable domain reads DTGVSQNPRHKITKRGQNVTFRCDPISEHNRLYWYRQTLGQGPEFLTYFQNEAQLEKSRLLSDRFSAERPKGSFSTLEIQRTEQGDSAMYLCASSLSAVYNSPLHFGNGTRLTVT.

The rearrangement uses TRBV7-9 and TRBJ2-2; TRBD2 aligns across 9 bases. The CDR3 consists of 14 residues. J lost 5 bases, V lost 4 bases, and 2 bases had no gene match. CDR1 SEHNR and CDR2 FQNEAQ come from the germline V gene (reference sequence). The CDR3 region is CASSWGLATGELFF. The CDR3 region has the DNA TGTGCCAGCAGCTGGGGACTAGCTACCGGGGAGCTGTTTTTT.

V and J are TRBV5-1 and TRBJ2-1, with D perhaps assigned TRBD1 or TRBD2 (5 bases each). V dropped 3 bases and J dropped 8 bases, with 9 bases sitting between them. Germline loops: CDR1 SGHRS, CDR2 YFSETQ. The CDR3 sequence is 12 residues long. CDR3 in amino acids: CASSSQGDEQFF. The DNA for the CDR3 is TGCGCCAGCAGCTCGCAGGGAGATGAGCAGTTCTTC.

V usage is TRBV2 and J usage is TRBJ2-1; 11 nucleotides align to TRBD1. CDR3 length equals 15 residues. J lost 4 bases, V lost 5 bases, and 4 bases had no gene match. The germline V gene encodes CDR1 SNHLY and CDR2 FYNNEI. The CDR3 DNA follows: TGTGCCAGCAGTACCGGGACAGGGGGATACAATGAGCAGTTCTTC. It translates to CASSTGTGGYNEQFF.

The CDR3 sequence is CASRRTGGSSFYEQYF. The CDR3, as DNA: TGTGCCAGCAGAAGGACAGGGGGTTCTAGTTTTTACGAGCAGTACTTC. The chain combines TRBV28 with TRBJ2-7; 10 nucleotides agree with TRBD1. V lost 6 bases to trimming and J lost 4 bases; unmatched junction nucleotides: 12. The germline V gene has CDR1 MDHEN and CDR2 SYDVKM. This CDR3 spans 16 amino acids.

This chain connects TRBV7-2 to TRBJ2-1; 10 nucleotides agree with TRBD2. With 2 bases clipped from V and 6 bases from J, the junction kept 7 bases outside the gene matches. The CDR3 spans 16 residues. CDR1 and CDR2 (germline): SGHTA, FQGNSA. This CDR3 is CASSLLALAGGNEQFF. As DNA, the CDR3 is TGTGCCAGCAGCTTATTAGCCTTAGCGGGAGGCAATGAGCAGTTCTTC.

The CDR3 nucleotides read TGTGCCAGCAGTTTATGGGGGGGTCAGCCCCAGCATTTT. Its protein product is CASSLWGGQPQHF. This chain uses TRBV27 with TRBJ1-5; maybe TRBD1 (5 bases). Trimming cost V 1 base and J 6 bases, with 7 bases left between them. The CDR3 covers 13 residues. The V gene's germline CDR1 is MNHEY and CDR2 SMNVEV (reference sequence).